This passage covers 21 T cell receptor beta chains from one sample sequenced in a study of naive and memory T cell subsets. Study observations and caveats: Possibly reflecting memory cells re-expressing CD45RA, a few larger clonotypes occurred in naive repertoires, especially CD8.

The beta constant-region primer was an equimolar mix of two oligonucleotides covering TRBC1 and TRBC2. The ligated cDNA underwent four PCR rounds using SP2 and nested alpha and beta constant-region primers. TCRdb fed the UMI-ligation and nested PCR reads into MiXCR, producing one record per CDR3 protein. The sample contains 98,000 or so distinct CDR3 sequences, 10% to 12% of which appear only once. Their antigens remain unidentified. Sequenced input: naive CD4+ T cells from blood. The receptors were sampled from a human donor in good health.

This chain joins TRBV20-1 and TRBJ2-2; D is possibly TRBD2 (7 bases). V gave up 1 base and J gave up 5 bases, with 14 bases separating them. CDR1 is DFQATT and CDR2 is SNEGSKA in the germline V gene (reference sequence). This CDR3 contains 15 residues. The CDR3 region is CSARGPGGRTGELFF. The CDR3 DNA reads TGCAGTGCTAGAGGCCCGGGGGGCAGGACCGGGGAGCTGTTTTTT.

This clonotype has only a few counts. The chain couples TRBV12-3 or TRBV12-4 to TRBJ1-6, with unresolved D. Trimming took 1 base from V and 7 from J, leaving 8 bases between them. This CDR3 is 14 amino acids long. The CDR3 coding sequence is TGTGCCAGCAGTTTAGGGAGAATAAATTCACCCCTCCACTTT. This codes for CASSLGRINSPLHF.

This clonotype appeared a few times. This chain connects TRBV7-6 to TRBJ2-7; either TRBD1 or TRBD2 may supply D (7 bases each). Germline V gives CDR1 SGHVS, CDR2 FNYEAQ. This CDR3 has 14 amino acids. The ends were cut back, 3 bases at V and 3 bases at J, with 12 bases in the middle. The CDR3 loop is CASSFQRDSYEQYF. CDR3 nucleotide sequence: TGTGCCAGCAGCTTTCAGCGGGACAGCTACGAGCAGTACTTC.

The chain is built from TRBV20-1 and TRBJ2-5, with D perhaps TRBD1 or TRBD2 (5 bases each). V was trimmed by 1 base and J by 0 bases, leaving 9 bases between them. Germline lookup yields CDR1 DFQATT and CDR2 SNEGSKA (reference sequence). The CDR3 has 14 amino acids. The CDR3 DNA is TGCAGTGCTAGAGGACGGGGACACCAAGAGACCCAGTACTTC. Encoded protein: CSARGRGHQETQYF.

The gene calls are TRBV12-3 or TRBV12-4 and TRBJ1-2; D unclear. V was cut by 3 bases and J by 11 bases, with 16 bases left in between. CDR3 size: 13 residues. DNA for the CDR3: TGTGCCAGCAGTTTTGGGCTCTCTCTAGGGTACACCTTC. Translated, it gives CASSFGLSLGYTF.

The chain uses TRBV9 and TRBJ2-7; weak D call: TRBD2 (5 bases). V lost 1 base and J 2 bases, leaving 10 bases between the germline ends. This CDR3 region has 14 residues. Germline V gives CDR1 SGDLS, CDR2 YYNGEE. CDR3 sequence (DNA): TGTGCCAGCAGCGTATCACTAGAGGCCTACGAGCAGTACTTC. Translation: CASSVSLEAYEQYF.

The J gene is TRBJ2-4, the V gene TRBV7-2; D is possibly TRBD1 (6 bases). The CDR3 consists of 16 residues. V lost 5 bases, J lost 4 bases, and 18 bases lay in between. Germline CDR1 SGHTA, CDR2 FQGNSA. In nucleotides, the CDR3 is TGTGCCAGCAGCGTCATTTGGGTGGGGGCTAAAAACATTCAGTACTTC. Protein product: CASSVIWVGAKNIQYF. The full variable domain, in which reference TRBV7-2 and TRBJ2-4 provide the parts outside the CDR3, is GAGVSQSPSNKVTEKGKDVELRCDPISGHTALYWYRQSLGQGLEFLIYFQGNSAPDKSGLPSDRFSAERTGGSVSTLTIQRTQQEDSAVYLCASSVIWVGAKNIQYFGAGTRLSVL.

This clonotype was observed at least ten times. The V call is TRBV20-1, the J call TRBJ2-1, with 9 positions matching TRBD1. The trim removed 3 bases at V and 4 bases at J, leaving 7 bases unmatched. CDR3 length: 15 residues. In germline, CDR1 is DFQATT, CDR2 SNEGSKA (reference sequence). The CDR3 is CSASAPGQGYNEQFF. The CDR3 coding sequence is TGCAGTGCTAGCGCCCCGGGACAGGGTTACAATGAGCAGTTCTTC.

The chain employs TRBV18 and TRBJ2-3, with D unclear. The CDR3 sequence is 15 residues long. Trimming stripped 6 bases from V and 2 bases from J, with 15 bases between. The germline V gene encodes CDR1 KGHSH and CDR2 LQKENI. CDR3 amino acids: CASSPLRPDTDTQYF. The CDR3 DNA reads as TGTGCCAGCTCTCCGCTTCGTCCAGACACAGATACGCAGTATTTT.

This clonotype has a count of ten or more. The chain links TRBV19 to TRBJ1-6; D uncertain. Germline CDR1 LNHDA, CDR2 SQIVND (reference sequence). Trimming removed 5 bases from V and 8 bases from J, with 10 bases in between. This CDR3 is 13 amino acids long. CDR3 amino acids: CASSPWEDSPLHF. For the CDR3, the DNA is TGTGCCAGTAGTCCATGGGAGGATTCACCCCTCCACTTT.

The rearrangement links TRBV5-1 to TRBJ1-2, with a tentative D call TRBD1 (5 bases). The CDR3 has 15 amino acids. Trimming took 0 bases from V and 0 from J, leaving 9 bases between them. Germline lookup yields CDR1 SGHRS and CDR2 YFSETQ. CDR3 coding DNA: TGCGCCAGCAGCTTGGGACAGCAAACTAACTATGGCTACACCTTC. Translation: CASSLGQQTNYGYTF.

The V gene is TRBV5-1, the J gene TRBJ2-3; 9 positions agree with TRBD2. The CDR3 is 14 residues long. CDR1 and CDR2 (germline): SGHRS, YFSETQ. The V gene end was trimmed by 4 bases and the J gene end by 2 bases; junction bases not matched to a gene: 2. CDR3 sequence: CASSQREDTDTQYF. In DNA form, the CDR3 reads TGCGCCAGCAGCCAGCGGGAGGACACAGATACGCAGTATTTT.

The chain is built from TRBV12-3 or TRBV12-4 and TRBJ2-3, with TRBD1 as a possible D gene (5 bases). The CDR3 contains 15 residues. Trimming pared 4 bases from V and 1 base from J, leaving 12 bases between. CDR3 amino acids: CASSSRVRGTDTQYF. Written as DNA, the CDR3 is TGTGCCAGCAGTTCCAGGGTACGGGGCACAGATACGCAGTATTTT.

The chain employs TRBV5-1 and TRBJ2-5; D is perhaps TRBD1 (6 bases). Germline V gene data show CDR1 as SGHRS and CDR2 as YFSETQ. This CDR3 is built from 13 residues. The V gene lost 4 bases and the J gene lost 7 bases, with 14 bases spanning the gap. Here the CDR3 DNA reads TGCGCCAGCAGCCCAGGGGCCGGCGGGACCCAGTACTTC. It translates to CASSPGAGGTQYF. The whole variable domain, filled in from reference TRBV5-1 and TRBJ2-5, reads KAGVTQTPRYLIKTRGQQVTLSCSPISGHRSVSWYQQTPGQGLQFLFEYFSETQRNKGNFPGRFSGRQFSNSRSEMNVSTLELGDSALYLCASSPGAGGTQYFGPGTRLLVL.

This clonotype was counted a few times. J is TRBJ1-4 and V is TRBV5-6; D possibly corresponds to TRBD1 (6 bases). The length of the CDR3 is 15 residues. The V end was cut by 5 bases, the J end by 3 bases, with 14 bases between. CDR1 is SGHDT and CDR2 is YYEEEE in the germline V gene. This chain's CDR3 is CASSPTGTANEKLFF. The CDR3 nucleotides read TGTGCCAGCAGTCCTACAGGGACCGCTAATGAAAAACTGTTTTTT.

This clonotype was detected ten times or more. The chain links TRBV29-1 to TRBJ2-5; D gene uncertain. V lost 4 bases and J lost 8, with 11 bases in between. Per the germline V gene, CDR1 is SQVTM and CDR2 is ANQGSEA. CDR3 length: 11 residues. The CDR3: CSVADPNTQYF. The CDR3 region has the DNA TGCAGCGTTGCGGACCCGAACACCCAGTACTTC.

The CDR3 here is CASARLAGLTDTQYF. DNA of the CDR3: TGTGCCAGCGCCCGACTAGCGGGATTGACAGATACGCAGTATTTT. This chain uses TRBV6-1 with TRBJ2-3; TRBD2 agrees at 11 bases. This CDR3 comprises 15 residues. Losses at the gene ends were 8 bases for V and 3 bases for J; bases not matched to a gene: 7. Germline lookup yields CDR1 MNHNS and CDR2 SASEGT.

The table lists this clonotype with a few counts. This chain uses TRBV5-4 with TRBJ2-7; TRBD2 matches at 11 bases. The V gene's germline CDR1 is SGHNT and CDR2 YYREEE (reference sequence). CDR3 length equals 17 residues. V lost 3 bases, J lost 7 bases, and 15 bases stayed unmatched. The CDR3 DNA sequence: TGTGCCAGCAGCTACCGCATCTCCGAGGGACTAGCGGAAGAGCAGTACTTC. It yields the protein CASSYRISEGLAEEQYF.

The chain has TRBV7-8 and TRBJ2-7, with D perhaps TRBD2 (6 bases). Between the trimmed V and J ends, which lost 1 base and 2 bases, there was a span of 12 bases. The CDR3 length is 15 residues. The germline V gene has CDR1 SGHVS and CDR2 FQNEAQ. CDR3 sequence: CASSLEFWRAYEQYF. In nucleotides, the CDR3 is TGTGCCAGCAGCTTAGAGTTCTGGAGGGCCTACGAGCAGTACTTC. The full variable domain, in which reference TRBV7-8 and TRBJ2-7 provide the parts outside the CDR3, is GAGVSQSPRYKVAKRGQDVALRCDPISGHVSLFWYQQALGQGPEFLTYFQNEAQLDKSGLPSDRFFAERPEGSVSTLKIQRTQQEDSAVYLCASSLEFWRAYEQYFGPGTRLTVT.

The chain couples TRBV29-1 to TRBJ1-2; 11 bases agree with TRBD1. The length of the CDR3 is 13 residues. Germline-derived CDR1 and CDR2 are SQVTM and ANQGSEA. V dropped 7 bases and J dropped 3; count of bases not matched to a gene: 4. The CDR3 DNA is TGCAGCGCAAGGACAGGGGGCGACTATGGCTACACCTTC. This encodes CSARTGGDYGYTF.

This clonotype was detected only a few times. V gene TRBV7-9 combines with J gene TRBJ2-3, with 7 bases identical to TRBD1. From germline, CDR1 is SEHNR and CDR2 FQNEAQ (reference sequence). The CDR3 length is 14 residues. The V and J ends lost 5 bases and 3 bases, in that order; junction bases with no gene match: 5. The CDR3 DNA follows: TGTGCCAGCAGCCGGGACAGAGATACAGATACGCAGTATTTT. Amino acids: CASSRDRDTDTQYF.